The rows below give T cell receptor beta chains drawn from one sample of a study of regulatory T cells in long-lasting Graves disease. From the multiplex PCR reads, TCRdb called clonotypes with MiXCR, one entry per CDR3 protein. There are approximately 400,000 distinct CDR3 sequences in the sample; around 24% occur only once, and about 26% lies in the top ten. The starting material was peripheral blood mononuclear cells (PBMCs), obtained when the disease was refractory, from a patient treated with antithyroid drugs. All receptors come from a female donor with Graves disease. CDR3s include the opening cysteine and the closing phenylalanine or tryptophan. D genes are given only for firm matches.

v_call: TRBV19; d_call: .; j_call: TRBJ2-5; cdr3_aa: CASSIDSLGETQYF
v_call: TRBV6-1; d_call: TRBD2; j_call: TRBJ2-7; cdr3_aa: CASGLAGSYEQYF
v_call: TRBV5-5; d_call: .; j_call: TRBJ2-2; cdr3_aa: CASRNGDAPNTGELFF
v_call: TRBV4-1; d_call: TRBD2; j_call: TRBJ2-7; cdr3_aa: CASRSIGGAGVYEQYF
v_call: TRBV30; d_call: TRBD1; j_call: TRBJ1-1; cdr3_aa: CAWEGGLVRGTEAFF
v_call: TRBV12-3/TRBV12-4; d_call: .; j_call: TRBJ1-1; cdr3_aa: CASRWTSGEAFF
v_call: TRBV6-5; d_call: TRBD2; j_call: TRBJ2-4; cdr3_aa: CASSYGRLAKNIQYF
v_call: TRBV29-1; d_call: TRBD1; j_call: TRBJ2-5; cdr3_aa: CSIGTEEETQYF
v_call: TRBV28; d_call: TRBD1; j_call: TRBJ1-1; cdr3_aa: CASSQTQGWDPEASF
v_call: TRBV5-4; d_call: .; j_call: TRBJ2-2; cdr3_aa: CASSPQGKNTGELFF
v_call: TRBV27; d_call: .; j_call: TRBJ2-7; cdr3_aa: CASSPTGLGPYEQYF
v_call: TRBV20-1; d_call: TRBD1; j_call: TRBJ2-7; cdr3_aa: CSACGTGCREQYF
v_call: TRBV5-1; d_call: .; j_call: TRBJ2-1; cdr3_aa: CASSLGALFDPSSYNEQFF
v_call: TRBV28; d_call: .; j_call: TRBJ2-7; cdr3_aa: CASSLNRGGYGEQYF
v_call: TRBV2; d_call: .; j_call: TRBJ1-2; cdr3_aa: CASFGETQGYTF
v_call: TRBV18; d_call: .; j_call: TRBJ2-1; cdr3_aa: CASSPPGGYNEQFF
v_call: TRBV12-3/TRBV12-4; d_call: .; j_call: TRBJ1-6; cdr3_aa: CASSPARSPLHF
v_call: TRBV6-5; d_call: .; j_call: TRBJ2-6; cdr3_aa: CASSYSDPGRAGANVLTF
v_call: TRBV7-9; d_call: .; j_call: TRBJ2-5; cdr3_aa: CASSRSGPGAQYF
v_call: TRBV11-2; d_call: .; j_call: TRBJ2-2; cdr3_aa: CASSSRPTGIGNTGELFF
v_call: TRBV6-1; d_call: TRBD2; j_call: TRBJ2-7; cdr3_aa: CASSTPTSGRADEQYF
v_call: TRBV5-6; d_call: .; j_call: TRBJ1-1; cdr3_aa: CASSFMDYVGNTEAFF
v_call: TRBV5-5; d_call: .; j_call: TRBJ2-7; cdr3_aa: CASSKIGQVSYEQYF
v_call: TRBV7-9; d_call: TRBD2; j_call: TRBJ2-1; cdr3_aa: CASSFSGRLDEQFF
v_call: TRBV30; d_call: TRBD1; j_call: TRBJ1-2; cdr3_aa: CVWSGGQTTGYTF
v_call: TRBV20-1; d_call: TRBD1; j_call: TRBJ2-4; cdr3_aa: CSAYTGGASKNIQYF
v_call: TRBV10-3; d_call: TRBD2; j_call: TRBJ2-7; cdr3_aa: CAASGRAEEEQYF
v_call: TRBV28; d_call: .; j_call: TRBJ2-2; cdr3_aa: CASRQTRRVSTGELFF
v_call: TRBV6-1; d_call: TRBD1; j_call: TRBJ1-5; cdr3_aa: CASSQTGRPIVDQPRHF
v_call: TRBV19; d_call: TRBD1; j_call: TRBJ2-1; cdr3_aa: CASSLPWWTGKYVSEQFF
v_call: TRBV20-1; d_call: TRBD2; j_call: TRBJ2-7; cdr3_aa: CSARAAGAAPEQYF
v_call: TRBV7-3; d_call: TRBD2; j_call: TRBJ2-2; cdr3_aa: CASTLIAGAGELFF
v_call: TRBV4-1; d_call: .; j_call: TRBJ1-1; cdr3_aa: CASSQLRGGLVDTEAFF
v_call: TRBV13; d_call: TRBD2; j_call: TRBJ2-7; cdr3_aa: CASSFQRENEQYF
v_call: TRBV3-1; d_call: .; j_call: TRBJ1-5; cdr3_aa: CASSQGFAKPQHF
v_call: TRBV7-8; d_call: TRBD2; j_call: TRBJ2-2; cdr3_aa: CASSWLAGDTGELFF
v_call: TRBV15; d_call: TRBD1; j_call: TRBJ2-2; cdr3_aa: CATSRDQGARNGELFF
v_call: TRBV11-2; d_call: .; j_call: TRBJ2-7; cdr3_aa: CASSLVRSVGEQYF
v_call: TRBV20-1; d_call: TRBD1; j_call: TRBJ1-5; cdr3_aa: CSATGGVGQPQHF
v_call: TRBV6-1; d_call: .; j_call: TRBJ1-1; cdr3_aa: CASSLRSRGNTEAFF
v_call: TRBV20-1; d_call: .; j_call: TRBJ1-1; cdr3_aa: CSALHGTFNTEAFF
v_call: TRBV6-5; d_call: .; j_call: TRBJ1-1; cdr3_aa: CASSYSAGRAFF
v_call: TRBV5-1; d_call: TRBD1; j_call: TRBJ2-1; cdr3_aa: CASKGTASYNEQFF
v_call: TRBV10-3; d_call: .; j_call: TRBJ1-1; cdr3_aa: CAISEGGVNTEAFF
v_call: TRBV5-1; d_call: TRBD2; j_call: TRBJ2-7; cdr3_aa: CASSTGLAGTTSSYEQYF
v_call: TRBV20-1; d_call: .; j_call: TRBJ1-1; cdr3_aa: CSARDLGGTEAFF
v_call: TRBV7-9; d_call: .; j_call: TRBJ2-7; cdr3_aa: CASMTGRGGEQYF
v_call: TRBV9; d_call: TRBD2; j_call: TRBJ2-5; cdr3_aa: CASSPTSGQETQYF
v_call: TRBV7-9; d_call: .; j_call: TRBJ2-7; cdr3_aa: CASGRSRSYEQYF
v_call: TRBV7-9; d_call: TRBD1; j_call: TRBJ2-5; cdr3_aa: CASSWTGGVEETQYF
v_call: TRBV3-1; d_call: .; j_call: TRBJ1-2; cdr3_aa: CASSQDRPVGGYTF
v_call: TRBV19; d_call: .; j_call: TRBJ1-2; cdr3_aa: CASSTNKDYTF
v_call: TRBV6-5; d_call: TRBD1; j_call: TRBJ1-3; cdr3_aa: CASSYSTGTGAGNTIYF
v_call: TRBV28; d_call: .; j_call: TRBJ2-7; cdr3_aa: CASTSLIWREQYF
v_call: TRBV28; d_call: .; j_call: TRBJ2-5; cdr3_aa: CASIVETQYF
v_call: TRBV11-2; d_call: .; j_call: TRBJ1-1; cdr3_aa: CASSLSHFSAFF
v_call: TRBV6-4; d_call: .; j_call: TRBJ1-1; cdr3_aa: CASRDTENTEAFF